Listed below are T cell receptor beta chains from one sample, sequenced in a study of cytomegalovirus exposure and HLA in healthy donors. The repertoire was sequenced with immunoSEQ multiplex PCR; TCRdb's copy has only in-frame clones and lacks some. The table includes 150,000 to 200,000 clones, 80% to 85% detected once. The specimen sequenced was PBMCs. These receptors all stem from a girl aged 2 to 9 in good health and CMV-seropositive. Both conserved end residues are part of each CDR3. Each record gives: CDR3 length, D gene, J gene, V gene, CDR3 protein. The D gene is left open where the match is weak.

>12|-|TRBJ2-1|TRBV7-6
CASSLSYNEQFF
>16|TRBD2|TRBJ2-5|TRBV29-1
CSVGVAAGVEKETQYF
>14|TRBD1|TRBJ2-1|TRBV27
CASSLGTGPNEQFF
>13|-|TRBJ1-1|TRBV7-3
CASSLGQNTEAFF
>11|-|TRBJ2-7|TRBV30
CAWREYNEQYF
>14|-|TRBJ1-4|TRBV9
CASSPGTPNEKLFF
>16|-|TRBJ2-7|TRBV5-6
CASSSLMRAFPLEQYF
>13|-|TRBJ2-1|TRBV30
CALEESSYNEQFF
>15|TRBD2|TRBJ2-7|TRBV6-5
CASSYVSGGPSEQYF
>14|-|TRBJ2-7|TRBV27
CASSWKGMPYEQYF
>15|-|TRBJ1-3|TRBV5-1
CASSLEGLSGNTIYF
>14|TRBD2|TRBJ2-7|TRBV27
CASSSPGTSTWQYF
>17|TRBD1|TRBJ2-1|TRBV6-4
CASSDLGQDRDYNEQFF
>11|-|TRBJ2-1|TRBV4-1
CASSQYGSQFF
>14|-|TRBJ1-2|TRBV5-1
CASRSGQLVDGYTF
>17|TRBD2|TRBJ2-7|TRBV5-1
CASSLSTTGGLTYEQYF
>15|TRBD1|TRBJ1-3|TRBV28
CASSLAGGRGNTIYF
>15|TRBD1|TRBJ1-3|TRBV30
CAWSVGTGGRNTIYF
>13|-|TRBJ1-2|TRBV5-1
CASSPDSNYGYTF
>12|TRBD2|TRBJ2-3|TRBV30
CAWRGGRDTQYF
>17|TRBD1|TRBJ1-1|TRBV6-1
CASSEDDWTGVATEAFF
>15|TRBD2|TRBJ2-3|TRBV5-4
CASSLDGRREDTQYF
>15|TRBD2|TRBJ2-3|TRBV5-4
CASSPTREDTDTQYF
>14|TRBD2|TRBJ2-5|TRBV28
CASSFDSGKETQYF
>15|-|TRBJ2-6|TRBV5-1
CASSLASSGANVLTF
>18|TRBD2|TRBJ2-2|TRBV19
CASSILSGRAFGTGELFF
>17|-|TRBJ2-5|TRBV4-1
CASSQQRATRKGETQYF
>14|-|TRBJ2-7|TRBV7-9
CASSLVLSSYEQYF
>15|-|TRBJ1-5|TRBV27
CASSREGVGNQPQHF
>15|TRBD1|TRBJ1-4|TRBV5-5
CASSFSGGLDEKLFF
>13|-|TRBJ2-1|TRBV7-7
CASSSGLNNEQFF
>14|-|TRBJ1-4|TRBV30
CAWNAPTLNEKLFF
>13|TRBD1|TRBJ2-7|TRBV5-1
CASSMGQGGEQYF
>14|TRBD1|TRBJ2-3|TRBV10-1
CASSTTGGRDTQYF
>15|-|TRBJ2-3|TRBV13
CASSTAGDGTDTQYF
>16|TRBD2|TRBJ2-3|TRBV11-2
CASSLLAGGVADTQYF
>16|TRBD2|TRBJ2-4|TRBV13
CASFGTSGRTKNIQYF
>15|-|TRBJ1-5|TRBV27
CASSLISSGNQPQHF
>13|-|TRBJ1-2|TRBV30
CAWSPEVNYGYTF
>10|-|TRBJ2-1|TRBV28
CASSFREQFF
>17|-|TRBJ1-2|TRBV7-9
CASSLAVDTSINYGYTF
>16|TRBD2|TRBJ2-1|TRBV30
CAWSGGASGRWNEQFF
>15|TRBD1|TRBJ1-1|TRBV25-1
CASSESHRGDAEAFF
>17|TRBD1|-|TRBV27
CASTPAGWGQGVYEQYF
>18|TRBD2|TRBJ2-5|TRBV5-1
CASSPRLAGLVLQETQYF
>16|-|TRBJ2-3|TRBV5-1
CASSFRGPGPTDTQYF